The 23 T cell receptor beta chains given below trace back to one sample, sequenced in a study of T-cell memory formation after mild COVID-19. One entry per CDR3 protein, called by TCRdb with MiXCR from the 5' RACE reads. The sample has 300,000 to 350,000 distinct CDR3 sequences, approximately 19% seen once. The sequenced sample consisted of PBMCs or a T cell subset sorted from them (not recorded which). All receptors come from a man aged 18 to 29 who had mild COVID-19 (a few samples of this study predate the infection). Cell type and time point are not known.

There are a few counts of this clonotype. The chain carries TRBV5-1 and TRBJ2-3; 8 bases are shared with TRBD2. CDR1 and CDR2 from the germline V gene are SGHRS and YFSETQ. V lost 6 bases to trimming and J lost 6 bases; unmatched junction nucleotides: 6. CDR3 length: 13 amino acids. For the CDR3, the DNA is TGCGCCAGCACTTCCGGGGGGGAGGATACGCAGTATTTT. Amino acid sequence: CASTSGGEDTQYF.

This clonotype appeared a few times. The chain uses TRBV3-1 and TRBJ2-5; D call uncertain. V lost 1 base to trimming and J lost 2 bases, with 5 bases between them. This CDR3 is 13 amino acids long. Looked up from germline, CDR1 is LGHDT and CDR2 is YNNKEL (reference sequence). The CDR3 bases are TGTGCCAGCAGCCAAGTCCAGCAAGAGACCCAGTACTTC. It encodes CASSQVQQETQYF.

This clonotype was observed a few times. The V and J genes are TRBV20-1 and TRBJ2-1, with 8 bases identical to TRBD2. The V and J ends lost 0 bases and 5 bases, in that order; junction bases with no gene match: 9. The germline V gene has CDR1 DFQATT and CDR2 SNEGSKA (reference sequence). This CDR3 has 16 residues. The CDR3 loop is CSAREIIAGKNNEQFF. As DNA, the CDR3 is TGCAGTGCTAGAGAAATCATAGCGGGGAAAAACAATGAGCAGTTCTTC.

This chain links TRBV19 with TRBJ1-5; D remains unclear. Germline assignment: CDR1 LNHDA and CDR2 SQIVND (reference sequence). V was shortened by 3 bases and J by 4 bases, with 10 bases between the two germline ends. There are 14 residues in the CDR3. CDR3 nucleotide sequence: TGTGCCAGTAGTATTTGGGTAATGAATCAGCCCCAGCATTTT. Its protein product is CASSIWVMNQPQHF.

This sequence joins TRBV5-1 and TRBJ2-1; no clear D gene. The CDR3 totals 14 residues. CDR1 and CDR2 (germline): SGHRS, YFSETQ. Trimming removed 5 bases at V and 1 base at J, with 10 bases between. The CDR3 DNA sequence: TGCGCCAGCAGAAACGATGGGTCCTACAATGAGCAGTTCTTC. Translation: CASRNDGSYNEQFF. Full variable domain (outside the CDR3, taken from reference TRBV5-1 and TRBJ2-1): KAGVTQTPRYLIKTRGQQVTLSCSPISGHRSVSWYQQTPGQGLQFLFEYFSETQRNKGNFPGRFSGRQFSNSRSEMNVSTLELGDSALYLCASRNDGSYNEQFFGPGTRLTVL.

This clonotype was recorded at least ten times. The chain joins TRBV5-1 to TRBJ1-1; D may be TRBD1 (5 bases). Trimming left V 0 bases short and J 7 bases short, with 10 bases between. Germline V CDR1 and CDR2: SGHRS, YFSETQ. The CDR3 is made up of 13 amino acids. In nucleotides, the CDR3 is TGCGCCAGCAGCTTGGCAGGGATTGGTGAAGCTTTCTTT. Translated, it gives CASSLAGIGEAFF.

This chain uses TRBV21-1 with TRBJ2-7; the D call in the table, TRBD1, was not verified against the DNA. TRBV21-1 is a pseudogene segment. The CDR3 is 14 residues long. The CDR3 coding sequence is TGTGCCAGCAATCTCGGGGACAGGGTCTACGAGCAGTACTTC. This codes for CASNLGDRVYEQYF.

This clonotype was found a few times. The chain couples TRBV24-1 to TRBJ2-3, with a tentative D call TRBD2 (6 bases). Germline values: CDR1 KGHDR, CDR2 SFDVKD. This CDR3 is built from 19 residues. Between the trimmed V and J ends, which lost 3 bases and 1 base, there was a span of 22 bases. The CDR3 region is CATSDGGGSGGWGTDTQYF. In DNA form, the CDR3 reads TGTGCCACCAGTGATGGGGGAGGTAGCGGAGGCTGGGGCACAGATACGCAGTATTTT.

The chain joins TRBV6-2 or TRBV6-3 to TRBJ2-1, with D possibly TRBD2 on 5 matching bases. This CDR3 is built from 14 residues. CDR1 is MNHEY, CDR2 SVGEGT, per germline. V lost 2 bases and J lost 5, with 10 bases in between. CDR3 in amino acids: CASSYGGPHNEQFF. Written as DNA, the CDR3 is TGTGCCAGCAGTTACGGCGGGCCCCACAATGAGCAGTTCTTC.

The CDR3 loop reads CASSPGTSGVADTQYF. In DNA form, the CDR3 reads TGTGCCAGCAGCCCCGGGACTAGCGGGGTCGCAGATACGCAGTATTTT. The chain links TRBV4-2 to TRBJ2-3; 13 nucleotides align to TRBD2. Germline lookup yields CDR1 LGHNA and CDR2 YNFKEQ. This CDR3 region has 16 residues. J was trimmed by 4 bases and V by 4 bases; bases with no gene match: 5.

The CDR3 coding sequence is TGTGCCAGCAGTTGGTCCGCCTACGAGCAGTACGTC. This sequence encodes CASSWSAYEQYV. V is TRBV6-2 or TRBV6-3 and J is TRBJ2-7; D ambiguous. The CDR3 is made up of 12 amino acids. Germline V gives CDR1 MNHEY, CDR2 SVGEGT. Trimming took off 4 bases at V and 2 bases at J, with 6 bases between the two ends.

The CDR3 DNA is TGTGCCAGCAGTTTGTCCGGCGGAACTGAAGCTTTCTTT. Residues: CASSLSGGTEAFF. This sequence joins TRBV12-3 or TRBV12-4 and TRBJ1-1; no clear D gene. Trimming cost V 3 bases and J 5 bases, with 10 bases left between them. CDR3 length: 13 amino acids.

This clonotype was seen only a few times. V usage is TRBV29-1 and J usage is TRBJ1-2; no firm D call. The CDR3 loop spans 12 amino acids. Deletions cut 3 bases from V and 8 bases from J, with 13 bases between. Germline V gene sequence: CDR1 SQVTM, CDR2 ANQGSEA. This chain's CDR3 is CSVERNKRGYTF. DNA of the CDR3: TGCAGCGTTGAGAGAAATAAGCGGGGCTACACCTTC.

This clonotype was detected a few times. The rearrangement uses TRBV28 and TRBJ2-5; D perhaps matches TRBD2 (7 bases). Germline lookup yields CDR1 MDHEN and CDR2 SYDVKM. This CDR3 has 12 residues. The V end lost 10 bases, the J end lost 5 bases, and 14 bases lay between the germline ends. The CDR3 loop is CATTWGGETQYF. The CDR3 DNA reads as TGTGCCACCACCTGGGGGGGCGAGACCCAGTACTTC.

The chain is built from TRBV5-1 and TRBJ1-6; 8 bases map to TRBD1. V dropped 4 bases and J dropped 5; count of bases not matched to a gene: 5. The CDR3 loop spans 15 amino acids. Germline CDR1 and CDR2: SGHRS and YFSETQ. The CDR3 DNA sequence: TGCGCCAGCAGCATCGACAGGGGAGATAATTCACCCCTCCACTTT. Translation: CASSIDRGDNSPLHF.

CDR3 in amino acids: CAISTTGTTSTDTQYF. CDR3 DNA: TGTGCCATCAGTACAACAGGGACTACTAGCACAGATACGCAGTATTTT. This chain links TRBV10-3 with TRBJ2-3; TRBD2 is a possible D gene (7 bases). CDR1 is ENHRY, CDR2 SYGVKD, per germline. The V end lost 5 bases, the J end lost 0 bases, and 15 bases lay between the germline ends. This CDR3 has 16 amino acids.

CDR3 nucleotide sequence: TGCAGCGCCCGACTAGCGGGGGGCATTAGGAGCTCCTACAATGAGCAGTTCTTC. Its protein is CSARLAGGIRSSYNEQFF. The rearrangement uses TRBV29-1 and TRBJ2-1; 13 bases agree with TRBD2. Germline V gene data show CDR1 as SQVTM and CDR2 as ANQGSEA. V gave up 7 bases and J gave up 0 bases; unmatched junction bases: 12. The CDR3 runs to 18 residues.

This sequence joins TRBV6-5 and TRBJ2-7; 10 bases are a match to TRBD1. From germline, CDR1 is MNHEY and CDR2 SVGAGI. The CDR3 is 14 amino acids. J lost 5 bases, V lost 6 bases, and 7 bases had no gene match. This CDR3 reads CASRGQGMRDEQYV. Here the CDR3 DNA reads TGTGCCAGCAGGGGACAGGGGATGAGAGACGAGCAGTACGTC.

This clonotype was counted a few times. The chain couples TRBV19 to TRBJ2-2; D uncertain. The V end was cut by 3 bases, the J end by 0 bases, with 8 bases between. CDR3 length: 15 residues. The germline gives CDR1 LNHDA, CDR2 SQIVND (reference sequence). The CDR3 DNA reads TGTGCCAGTAGTATTGCGGCCGCGAACACCGGGGAGCTGTTTTTT. Its protein is CASSIAAANTGELFF.

This chain connects TRBV7-2 to TRBJ1-1, with D perhaps matching TRBD1 (5 bases). The germline gives CDR1 SGHTA, CDR2 FQGNSA. The CDR3 runs to 15 residues. V was trimmed by 5 bases and J by 5 bases, leaving 18 bases between them. The CDR3 bases are TGTGCCAGCAGCCGGGAAGGGGCGGGTAGGACTGAAGCTTTCTTT. Encoded protein: CASSREGAGRTEAFF.

The chain uses TRBV7-9 and TRBJ1-2; D unresolved. V was pared by 11 bases and J by 3 bases, with 13 bases between. Germline CDR1 SEHNR, CDR2 FQNEAQ (reference sequence). CDR3 length: 12 amino acids. CDR3 sequence reads: CAGVESDYGYTF. CDR3 sequence (DNA): TGTGCCGGTGTGGAATCTGACTATGGCTACACCTTC.

There are a few counts of this clonotype. The gene calls are TRBV7-3 and TRBJ2-3; D may be TRBD1 or TRBD2 (5 bases each). The V end was cut by 3 bases, the J end by 2 bases, with 12 bases between. The CDR3 covers 15 residues. Germline V lookup: CDR1 SGHTA, CDR2 FQGTGA. CDR3 in amino acids: CASSFTGRHTDTQYF. In nucleotides, the CDR3 is TGTGCCAGCAGCTTTACGGGACGCCACACAGATACGCAGTATTTT. The entire variable domain, with the rest obtained from reference TRBV7-3 and TRBJ2-3, is as follows: GAGVSQTPSNKVTEKGKYVELRCDPISGHTALYWYRQSLGQGPEFLIYFQGTGAADDSGLPNDRFFAVRPEGSVSTLKIQRTERGDSAVYLCASSFTGRHTDTQYFGPGTRLTVL.

This chain connects TRBV4-1 to TRBJ1-6; TRBD1 is a possible D gene (6 bases). Germline CDR1 reads MGHRA; CDR2 reads YSYEKL. The ends were cut back, 1 base at V and 9 bases at J, with 10 bases in the middle. The length of the CDR3 is 14 residues. CDR3 region: CASSQGTQGSPLHF. The CDR3 nucleotides read TGCGCCAGCAGCCAAGGAACACAGGGTTCACCCCTCCACTTT.